This TCR beta chain was captured in a study of radiotherapy plus CTLA-4 blockade in lung cancer (dated by TCRdb to the late 2010s). In the study overall: Objective responses were observed in roughly a sixth of enrolled patients, and disease control was achieved in 30% to 40%.

Broader findings and caveats from the paper: TCR clones derived from tumors expanded in peripheral blood after treatment with radiotherapy and ipilimumab. The strongest predictors of response were reported to be early dynamic shifts in blood T cell clones along with a rise in serum interferon-beta following radiation.

With respect to this clone: Its specific antigen is unknown. Qualities for individual bases were not recorded, and no much larger clone is one base off.

Trimming accounts for 9 bases at V and 5 bases at J, while the number of junction bases matched to no gene is 9. The CDR1 and CDR2 encoded by the germline V gene are MNHEY and SVGAGI. Measured from the cysteine to the phenylalanine, the CDR3 is 14 residues long. The kept DNA is CDR3 alone, 42 bases in frame from the first base. The study tested focal radiation therapy combined with CTLA-4 blockade (ipilimumab) in patients with chemo-refractory metastatic non-small-cell lung cancer. Libraries were prepared through the immunoSEQ multiplex PCR assay. Held by TCRdb, this immuneACCESS table contains in-frame sequences only and omits some clones. Under half of the omission traces to an unresolved V gene where checked; the cause of the rest is unknown. Within this sample are 90,000 or so clones, with about four fifths of them counted one time only. The ten largest clones represent over 0.75% of the sample.

The origin of this receptor is a human donor with non-small cell lung cancer who had stable disease on radiotherapy plus ipilimumab. The rearranged chain carries TRBV6-5 and TRBJ2-1, and TRBD2 aligns with 8 junction nucleotides. Sequencing was performed on peripheral blood, taken from a patient treated with radiotherapy plus ipilimumab. In nucleotide form, the sequence is TGTGCCAGTCGGAGCGGGAGAAGCCACAATGAGCAGTTCTTC. Translated, it gives CASRSGRSHNEQFF.